This is a list of T cell receptor beta chains from one sample in a study of cytomegalovirus exposure and HLA in healthy donors. Profiled with immunoSEQ multiplex PCR; TCRdb holds only in-frame clones, not every one. The profile shows under 100,000 clones, around 81% of them singletons. Sequenced sample: PBMCs. The source is a man aged 18-30 years in good health and CMV-seropositive. CDR3s include the opening cysteine and the closing phenylalanine or tryptophan. D genes are given only for firm matches. The listing skips clone size in some rows; elsewhere it reads once, few, many or a size class.

.	TRBJ2-7	.	TRBV4-1	CASSQRAGTGEDEQYF	TGCGCCAGCAGCCAACGGGCCGGGACCGGGGAGGACGAGCAGTACTTC
.	TRBJ2-7	.	TRBV6-6	CASSFTSSEQYF	TGTGCCAGCAGTTTCACATCCTCCGAGCAGTACTTC
.	TRBJ2-7	TRBD2	TRBV7-6	CASSWKGGAVGEQYF	TGTGCCAGCAGCTGGAAGGGAGGGGCGGTAGGCGAGCAGTACTTC
.	TRBJ2-3	.	TRBV5-1	CASSLSAVTDTQYF	TGCGCCAGCAGCCTGAGTGCGGTCACAGATACGCAGTATTTT
.	TRBJ1-2	.	TRBV29-1	CSVRQTYGYTF	TGCAGCGTTCGCCAGACTTATGGCTACACCTTC
once	TRBJ1-1	.	TRBV11-2	CASSPTAGGTEAFF	TGTGCCAGCAGCCCTACCGCGGGGGGAACTGAAGCTTTCTTT
.	TRBJ2-7	TRBD2	TRBV7-8	CASSQTGGRNYEQYF	TGTGCCAGCAGCCAAACCGGCGGGAGAAATTACGAGCAGTACTTC
.	TRBJ2-7	TRBD2	TRBV6-5	CASSLAGGSYEQYF	TGTGCCAGCAGTTTAGCGGGAGGGTCCTACGAGCAGTACTTC
few	TRBJ2-7	TRBD1	TRBV4-1	CASSQESTGGEQYF	TGCGCCAGCAGCCAAGAGTCGACAGGGGGAGAGCAGTACTTC
.	TRBJ1-1	TRBD1	TRBV6-5	CASSTRTGNTEAFF	TGTGCCAGCAGCACTAGGACAGGGAACACTGAAGCTTTCTTT
many	TRBJ2-6	.	TRBV9	CASSVVVGANVLTF	TGTGCCAGCAGCGTAGTCGTTGGGGCCAACGTCCTGACTTTC
.	TRBJ2-2	.	TRBV10-1	CASSESDVGGELFF	TGCGCCAGCAGTGAGTCCGATGTCGGCGGGGAGCTGTTTTTT
.	TRBJ1-2	.	TRBV29-1	CSTDDRFYGYTF	TGCAGCACCGACGACAGGTTCTATGGCTACACCTTC
.	TRBJ2-7	TRBD2	TRBV6-5	CASSYSTSGRALLYF	TGTGCCAGCAGTTACTCGACCAGCGGGAGGGCCTTATTGTACTTC
.	TRBJ2-5	TRBD2	TRBV4-1	CASSQLTSETQYF	TGCGCCAGCAGCCAACTGACTAGCGAGACCCAGTACTTC
.	TRBJ1-2	.	TRBV5-1	CASSSDTFPSGYTF	TGCGCCAGCAGCTCGGACACCTTCCCAAGTGGCTACACCTTC
.	TRBJ1-1	.	TRBV15	CATSRALKIEAFF	TGTGCCACCAGCAGAGCTCTTAAAATTGAAGCTTTCTTT
.	TRBJ2-5	TRBD2	TRBV7-7	CASRAGRETWETQYF	TGTGCTAGCAGAGCGGGGCGGGAGACTTGGGAGACCCAGTACTTC
once	TRBJ2-1	TRBD2	TRBV27	CASSSLAGGNEQFF	TGTGCCAGCAGCTCTCTAGCGGGAGGTAATGAGCAGTTCTTC
.	TRBJ2-7	.	TRBV5-1	CASSLSRVSEQYF	TGCGCCAGCAGCTTGAGCAGGGTAAGCGAGCAGTACTTC
.	TRBJ2-7	TRBD2	TRBV5-1	CASSPLGAGDIEQYF	TGCGCCAGCAGTCCACTCGGCGCGGGAGATATCGAGCAGTACTTC
.	TRBJ2-7	TRBD2	TRBV7-8	CASTPWEGSGYEQYF	TGTGCCAGCACCCCATGGGAGGGGTCGGGCTACGAGCAGTACTTC
.	TRBJ1-1	TRBD1	TRBV14	CASSQVQGAHTEAFF	TGTGCCAGCAGCCAAGTACAGGGGGCGCACACTGAAGCTTTCTTT
.	TRBJ1-2	.	TRBV28	CASRPGQWGYTF	TGTGCCAGCAGACCCGGACAGTGGGGCTACACCTTC
few	TRBJ2-1	.	TRBV6-5	CASRTLLEQFF	TGTGCCAGCAGAACCTTACTTGAGCAGTTCTTC
.	TRBJ2-5	.	TRBV5-1	CASSQLTGEGETQYF	TGCGCCAGCAGCCAATTGACAGGGGAGGGAGAGACCCAGTACTTC
.	TRBJ2-5	TRBD2	TRBV28	CASSWTRRETQYF	TGTGCCAGCAGTTGGACTAGACGGGAGACCCAGTACTTC
.	TRBJ2-7	TRBD2	TRBV15	CATSRERLAIYEQYF	TGTGCCACCAGCAGAGAGAGACTAGCGATCTACGAGCAGTACTTC
.	TRBJ2-5	.	TRBV4-2	CASSQSAGNLETQYF	TGTGCCAGCAGCCAATCCGCGGGGAATTTAGAGACCCAGTACTTC
.	TRBJ1-1	.	TRBV14	CASSQRQVIVTEAFF	TGTGCCAGCAGCCAACGGCAGGTTATAGTCACTGAAGCTTTCTTT
.	TRBJ2-2	TRBD2	TRBV7-9	CASSFQTSGNTGELFF	TGTGCCAGCAGCTTCCAGACTAGCGGGAACACCGGGGAGCTGTTTTTT
.	TRBJ2-2	TRBD2	TRBV2	CATEAGVSNTGELFF	TGTGCCACTGAAGCGGGAGTGTCGAACACCGGGGAGCTGTTTTTT
few	TRBJ2-2	.	TRBV5-1	CASTSDSVSGELFF	TGCGCCAGCACATCGGACTCGGTATCCGGGGAGCTGTTTTTT
.	TRBJ1-2	.	TRBV9	CASTLGGGDYGYTF	TGTGCCAGCACCCTTGGGGGGGGCGACTATGGCTACACCTTC
.	TRBJ1-5	TRBD1	TRBV6-1	CASSPGQGVGQPQHF	TGTGCCAGCAGTCCGGGACAGGGTGTAGGACAGCCCCAGCATTTT
.	TRBJ2-3	.	TRBV18	CASSYSLADTQYF	TGTGCCAGCTCGTACTCCCTTGCAGATACGCAGTATTTT
.	TRBJ2-7	.	TRBV5-1	CASSRASDRDEQYF	TGCGCCAGCAGTCGGGCTAGCGACAGGGACGAGCAGTACTTC
once	TRBJ2-2	.	TRBV5-1	CASSFISGVGELFF	TGCGCCAGCAGCTTTATCAGCGGTGTGGGGGAGCTGTTTTTT
.	TRBJ2-2	TRBD2	TRBV2	CASSGGTSGIRTGELFF	TGTGCCAGCAGCGGGGGGACTAGCGGGATCCGAACCGGGGAGCTGTTTTTT
few	TRBJ1-1	.	TRBV18	CASSPRVLSAEAFF	TGTGCCAGCTCACCGAGGGTGCTTAGCGCTGAAGCTTTCTTT
.	TRBJ1-1	TRBD1	TRBV6-1	CASTATNRGPVEAFF	TGTGCCAGCACCGCAACTAATAGGGGGCCTGTCGAAGCTTTCTTT
.	TRBJ2-5	.	TRBV5-1	CASSFGETQYF	TGCGCCAGCAGCTTCGGGGAGACCCAGTACTTC
.	TRBJ2-7	TRBD2	TRBV5-1	CASSESSGSYEQYF	TGCGCCAGCAGCGAATCTAGCGGCTCCTACGAGCAGTACTTC
.	TRBJ2-3	TRBD1	TRBV25-1	CASMAAGQGTDTQYF	TGTGCCAGCATGGCGGCGGGACAGGGCACAGATACGCAGTATTTT
.	TRBJ2-5	.	TRBV10-1	CASSPLFGETQYF	TGCGCCAGCAGTCCCCTATTTGGAGAGACCCAGTACTTC
.	TRBJ2-5	TRBD2	TRBV4-1	CASSPSGVAGVGTETQYF	TGCGCCAGCAGCCCATCAGGGGTAGCGGGAGTGGGTACGGAGACCCAGTACTTC
.	TRBJ2-1	TRBD2	TRBV19	CASNSGRGNEQFF	TGTGCCAGTAACAGCGGGAGAGGGAATGAGCAGTTCTTC
.	TRBJ2-7	.	TRBV28	CASSLSSEDEQYF	TGTGCCAGCAGTTTATCTTCAGAAGACGAGCAGTACTTC
.	TRBJ1-1	.	TRBV28	CASRTPGQGFPEAFF	TGTGCCAGCAGAACCCCCGGACAAGGGTTTCCTGAAGCTTTCTTT
few	TRBJ2-7	.	TRBV13	CASSSVTGTYEQYF	TGTGCCAGCAGCTCAGTTACCGGGACTTACGAGCAGTACTTC
.	TRBJ1-2	.	TRBV28	CASSKSNYGYTF	TGTGCCAGCAGTAAATCGAACTATGGCTACACCTTC
few	TRBJ1-2	.	TRBV6-6	CASSYSKQGNYGYTF	TGTGCCAGCAGTTACTCGAAACAGGGTAACTATGGCTACACCTTC